The 22 T cell receptor beta chains in this list originate from one sample, sequenced in a study of blood T cell repertoires in COVID-19 (TCRdb year 2020). The library was prepared using the immunoSEQ multiplex PCR assay. TCRdb holds this immuneACCESS table with in-frame rearrangements only. Some clones are missing; in checked studies, unresolved V genes explain under half, and the rest has no known cause. Recorded for this sample are roughly 220,000 clones; over 75% of them occurred a single time. The ten top clones hold 5.9% of the sample. The specimen sequenced was peripheral blood. All receptors derive from a man older than 75 with acute or convalescent COVID-19.

The CDR3 sequence is CASGPDWAGGDYGYTF. CDR3 nucleotides: TGTGCTAGTGGTCCTGACTGGGCAGGGGGTGACTATGGCTACACCTTC. V gene TRBV12-5 combines with J gene TRBJ1-2, with 7 positions matching TRBD1. Trimming took 5 bases from V and 3 from J; bases not matched to a gene: 12. This CDR3 contains 16 residues. Looked up from germline, CDR1 is LGHNT and CDR2 is FRNRAP.

The genes are TRBV20-1 and TRBJ2-5; D not certain. The CDR3 contains 11 residues. The V gene lost 3 bases and the J gene lost 5 bases, with 7 bases spanning the gap. Germline values: CDR1 DFQATT, CDR2 SNEGSKA (reference sequence). The CDR3: CSARGPETQYF. As DNA, the CDR3 is TGCAGTGCTAGGGGCCCGGAGACCCAGTACTTC.

The J gene is TRBJ2-5, the V gene TRBV6-5, with 9 bases identical to TRBD1. Losses at the gene ends were 4 bases for V and 5 bases for J; bases not matched to a gene: 8. Germline values: CDR1 MNHEY, CDR2 SVGAGI. The CDR3 runs to 15 residues. The CDR3 nucleotides read TGTGCCAGCAGTTCCCACCTGGACAGGGGTGAGACCCAGTACTTC. Amino acid sequence: CASSSHLDRGETQYF.

This clone was observed once. This chain links TRBV6-6 with TRBJ1-4; 9 bases map to TRBD1. J lost 8 bases, V lost 8 bases, and 9 bases had no gene match. From germline, CDR1 is MNHNY and CDR2 SVGAGI (reference sequence). The CDR3 loop spans 14 amino acids. The CDR3 region is CASHAGQGYEKLFF. As DNA, the CDR3 is TGTGCCAGCCACGCGGGACAGGGTTACGAAAAACTGTTTTTT.

With respect to this clone: This same CDR3 is encoded by further DNA sequences in the sample. The rearrangement joins TRBV7-2 to TRBJ2-5; 9 positions match TRBD1. This CDR3 comprises 14 residues. The junction had 1 base not matched to a gene; V was cut back by 0 bases and J by 5 bases. Germline CDR1 is SGHTA and CDR2 is FQGNSA. For the CDR3, the DNA is TGTGCCAGCAGCTTAGCCGGACAGGGGGAGACCCAGTACTTC. It codes for CASSLAGQGETQYF.

This clone was observed once. The chain is built from TRBV4-2 and TRBJ2-4; TRBD2 aligns across 13 bases. Germline V gene sequence: CDR1 LGHNA, CDR2 YNFKEQ. Trimming cost V 4 bases and J 1 base; bases outside gene matches: 4. The CDR3 is made up of 17 amino acids. The CDR3, as DNA: TGTGCCAGCAGCCCTGGGACTAGCGGGATGGCCAAAAACATTCAGTACTTC. It translates to CASSPGTSGMAKNIQYF.

The chain recombines TRBV7-9 with TRBJ2-1; 10 bases agree with TRBD1. The CDR3 runs to 17 residues. Germline V gene data show CDR1 as SEHNR and CDR2 as FQNEAQ (reference sequence). V shed 5 bases, J shed 6 bases, and the junction held 13 bases outside the gene matches. Here the CDR3 DNA reads TGTGCCAGCAGCCACCTGGGGGGGACAGGGGCGGTCAATGAGCAGTTCTTC. The encoded protein is CASSHLGGTGAVNEQFF.

The chain joins TRBV7-3 to TRBJ2-3; D is possibly TRBD2 (5 bases). CDR3 size: 16 residues. Per the germline V gene, CDR1 is SGHTA and CDR2 is FQGTGA. Deletions cut 4 bases from V and 4 bases from J, with 18 bases between. The CDR3 loop is CASSSHPDGSPDTQYF. The CDR3 coding sequence is TGTGCCAGCAGCTCCCACCCCGATGGGAGCCCAGATACGCAGTATTTT.

This clone has a single count. CDR3 sequence (DNA): TGTGCCAGCAGTCGGAGATCTAGCGGGAGAGAAGAGACCCAGTACTTC. Translated: CASSRRSSGREETQYF. The V call is TRBV9, the J call TRBJ2-5; 10 bases align to TRBD2. V dropped 5 bases and J dropped 3; count of bases not matched to a gene: 10. Germline CDR1 SGDLS, CDR2 YYNGEE. There are 16 residues in the CDR3.

V gene TRBV3-1 (or the pseudogene TRBV3-2) combines with J gene TRBJ2-5; tentative D call: TRBD2 (6 bases). The V gene lost 3 bases and the J gene lost 4 bases, with 15 bases spanning the gap. The CDR3 is made up of 15 amino acids. CDR1 is LGHDT, CDR2 YNNKEL, per germline (reference sequence). For the CDR3, the DNA is TGTGCCAGCAGCCATGCTAGCGCGACTAGAGAGACCCAGTACTTC. Translated: CASSHASATRETQYF.

The rearrangement uses TRBV6-2 or TRBV6-3 and TRBJ2-7; weak D call: TRBD1 (6 bases). This CDR3 has 14 residues. From germline, CDR1 is MNHEY and CDR2 SVGEGT. V gave up 0 bases and J gave up 6 bases, with 12 bases separating them. CDR3 residues: CASSYSGAGAEQYV. The CDR3 DNA sequence: TGTGCCAGCAGTTACTCGGGGGCAGGGGCCGAGCAGTACGTC.

The V call is TRBV6-1, the J call TRBJ1-5; 7 nucleotides line up with TRBD1. The length of the CDR3 is 15 residues. V was pared by 2 bases and J by 15 bases, with 16 bases of the junction left unmatched. Looked up from germline, CDR1 is MNHNS and CDR2 is SASEGT. The CDR3 region has the DNA TGTGCCAGCAGTGAACGAGGACAGGTTACAGGAGGGGTGCATTTT. It specifies CASSERGQVTGGVHF.

J is TRBJ2-7 and V is TRBV18; D unclear. Germline V gene lookup returns CDR1 KGHSH and CDR2 LQKENI. The CDR3 contains 13 residues. Trimming removed 2 bases at V and 3 bases at J, with 8 bases between. Written as DNA, the CDR3 is TGTGCCAGCTCACCATCTCTCGTCTACGAGCAGTACGTC. It translates to CASSPSLVYEQYV.

This clone was seen just once. This chain connects TRBV18 to TRBJ2-5; D is unclear. Between the trimmed V and J ends, which lost 3 bases and 2 bases, there was a span of 7 bases. Germline V gene lookup returns CDR1 KGHSH and CDR2 LQKENI. The CDR3 runs 13 residues. The CDR3 reads CASSPRMQETQYF. CDR3 nucleotides: TGTGCCAGCTCACCGCGAATGCAAGAGACCCAGTACTTC.

The V call is TRBV30, the J call TRBJ1-5, with D perhaps TRBD1 (5 bases). CDR1 is GTSNPN and CDR2 is SVGIG in the germline V gene (reference sequence). The length of the CDR3 is 13 residues. Trimming removed 8 bases from V and 7 bases from J, with 18 bases in between. CDR3 bases: TGTGCCCCCGTCGGGGGAGGCCGGCAGCCCCAGCATTTT. Protein product: CAPVGGGRQPQHF.

The genes are TRBV6-5 and TRBJ1-1; TRBD1 might be the D (5 bases). The germline V gene has CDR1 MNHEY and CDR2 SVGAGI. Trimming stripped 2 bases from V and 0 bases from J, with 10 bases between. The CDR3 covers 15 residues. This CDR3 is CASSYDDRMNTEAFF. The CDR3 DNA sequence: TGTGCCAGCAGTTACGACGACAGAATGAACACTGAAGCTTTCTTT.

This clone is a singleton in its sample. The chain is built from TRBV6-2 or TRBV6-3 and TRBJ2-2; D might be TRBD2 (5 bases). Trimming removed 3 bases at V and 7 bases at J, with 12 bases between. Germline V gene sequence: CDR1 MNHEY, CDR2 SVGEGT. The CDR3 is made up of 14 amino acids. The CDR3 coding sequence is TGTGCCAGCAGTTATGGACTTAACGGCGGGGAGCTGTTTTTT. The encoded protein is CASSYGLNGGELFF.

This clone has a single count. The rearrangement joins TRBV15 to TRBJ2-1, with 8 bases lining up with TRBD1. The CDR3 contains 19 residues. Trimming took 5 bases from V and 0 from J; bases not matched to a gene: 15. The germline V gene has CDR1 LNHNV and CDR2 YYDKDF (reference sequence). CDR3 sequence reads: CATSSSWGDRSSSYNEQFF. The CDR3, as DNA: TGTGCCACCAGCTCATCATGGGGGGACAGGTCAAGCTCCTACAATGAGCAGTTCTTC.

V usage is TRBV27 and J usage is TRBJ2-1, with TRBD2 identical over 11 bases. Germline CDR1 is MNHEY and CDR2 is SMNVEV (reference sequence). The CDR3 length is 16 residues. Germline trimming cut 6 bases from V and 4 bases from J; bases unmatched to any gene: 8. As DNA, the CDR3 is TGTGCCAGCAGAGTACTAGCGGGAGTAGGTTACAATGAGCAGTTCTTC. Translation gives CASRVLAGVGYNEQFF.

The chain combines TRBV7-8 with TRBJ2-3; tentatively, D is TRBD2 (5 bases). V lost 5 bases and J lost 7, with 10 bases in between. From germline, CDR1 is SGHVS and CDR2 FQNEAQ. The CDR3 is 12 residues long. The CDR3 sequence is CASSPPGNTQYF. The CDR3, as DNA: TGTGCCAGCAGCCCCCCCGGGAATACGCAGTATTTT.

The chain combines TRBV6-6 with TRBJ1-2, with D unresolved. The CDR3 runs to 11 residues. Trimming removed 5 bases at V and 7 bases at J, with 8 bases between. Germline V CDR1 and CDR2: MNHNY, SVGAGI (reference sequence). CDR3 sequence: CASSPGGGYTF. CDR3 DNA: TGTGCCAGCAGTCCTGGCGGTGGCTACACCTTC.

This chain links TRBV7-9 with TRBJ1-1, with D tentatively TRBD1 (6 bases). The CDR3 covers 13 residues. V lost 8 bases, J lost 8 bases, and 18 bases lay in between. CDR1 is SEHNR and CDR2 is FQNEAQ in the germline V gene (reference sequence). CDR3 in amino acids: CASYPWGRREAFF. In DNA form, the CDR3 reads TGTGCCAGCTATCCGTGGGGGCGCCGGGAAGCTTTCTTT.